This entry lists 11 T cell receptor beta chains sequenced from one sample in a study of blood T cell repertoires in COVID-19. TCRdb keeps only in-frame clones here, not all; method: immunoSEQ multiplex PCR. The data hold over 150,000 clones, with less than 90% observed a single time. The specimen was peripheral blood. Receptor source: a man between 18 and 29 years old with active or convalescent COVID-19.

The chain joins TRBV29-1 to TRBJ2-3, with a weak D call TRBD1 (6 bases). Trimming took off 7 bases at V and 1 base at J, with 9 bases between the two ends. This CDR3 is 12 amino acids long. Germline V gene data show CDR1 as SQVTM and CDR2 as ANQGSEA. The CDR3 bases are TGCAGCGCCAGACAGGGCACAGATACGCAGTATTTT. Amino acids: CSARQGTDTQYF.

The V gene is TRBV6-5, the J gene TRBJ2-1; 8 bases are shared with TRBD2. V trimming: 6 bases; J trimming: 7 bases; junction bases outside the gene matches: 8. The V gene's germline CDR1 is MNHEY and CDR2 SVGAGI. This CDR3 is built from 14 residues. CDR3 sequence (DNA): TGTGCCAGCAGCAACCCCGGGGGGGGGAATGAGCAGTTCTTC. Amino acids: CASSNPGGGNEQFF.

This clone was detected only once. The chain is built from TRBV19 and TRBJ1-5; 9 nucleotides line up with TRBD1. CDR3 size: 17 residues. Germline V gene lookup returns CDR1 LNHDA and CDR2 SQIVND (reference sequence). J lost 0 bases, V lost 4 bases, and 7 bases had no gene match. Here the CDR3 reads CASSTGQGIVSNQPQHF. Here the CDR3 DNA reads TGTGCCAGTAGTACCGGACAGGGGATTGTTAGCAATCAGCCCCAGCATTTT.

The V gene is TRBV7-2, the J gene TRBJ1-2; D is possibly TRBD1 (5 bases). The CDR3 spans 17 residues. Germline CDR1 reads SGHTA; CDR2 reads FQGNSA. V lost 1 base, J lost 4 bases, and 19 bases lay in between. The CDR3 coding sequence is TGTGCCAGCAGCTTAGGATTCCGCGCAACAGGCGTCTATGGCTACACCTTC. It is translated as CASSLGFRATGVYGYTF.

V is TRBV19 and J is TRBJ1-1, with TRBD1 as a possible D gene (5 bases). Trimming removed 8 bases at V and 0 bases at J, with 10 bases between. The CDR3 sequence is 13 residues long. Germline V gives CDR1 LNHDA, CDR2 SQIVND (reference sequence). The DNA for the CDR3 is TGTGCCAGTTCGGGACTCTTGAACACTGAAGCTTTCTTT. Translation gives CASSGLLNTEAFF.

V is TRBV6-1 and J is TRBJ2-1, with 9 bases matching TRBD2. The CDR3 has 15 amino acids. Germline CDR1 reads MNHNS; CDR2 reads SASEGT. Trimming cost V 0 bases and J 6 bases; bases outside gene matches: 3. The CDR3 DNA sequence: TGTGCCAGCAGTGAAGCTAGCGGGAGACGCAATGAGCAGTTCTTC. Translated, it gives CASSEASGRRNEQFF.

This clone has a handful of counts. This rearrangement joins TRBV10-3 to TRBJ2-7, with 7 nucleotides matching TRBD1. The germline V gene encodes CDR1 ENHRY and CDR2 SYGVKD. This CDR3 comprises 13 residues. V lost 6 bases and J lost 0; bases outside the gene matches: 2. The CDR3 sequence is CAIRRDSSYEQYF. CDR3 sequence (DNA): TGTGCCATCAGGAGGGACAGCTCCTACGAGCAGTACTTC.

The chain recombines TRBV7-8 with TRBJ2-5; D is possibly TRBD1 (6 bases). The ends were cut back, 0 bases at V and 1 base at J, with 24 bases in the middle. CDR3 size: 20 residues. The germline V gene has CDR1 SGHVS and CDR2 FQNEAQ. CDR3 region: CASSLAPSGRGTGIQETQYF. CDR3 coding DNA: TGTGCCAGCAGCTTAGCCCCGAGCGGCAGGGGTACGGGGATCCAAGAGACCCAGTACTTC.

The chain links TRBV9 to TRBJ2-3, with 8 bases fitting TRBD1. This CDR3 has 15 amino acids. Germline V gene lookup returns CDR1 SGDLS and CDR2 YYNGEE. The V segment lost 0 bases and the J segment 2 bases; nucleotides outside the gene matches: 2. CDR3 loop: CASSVGDRPTDTQYF. CDR3 nucleotides: TGTGCCAGCAGCGTAGGGGACAGGCCCACAGATACGCAGTATTTT.

This chain connects TRBV7-9 to TRBJ2-1; D possibly corresponds to TRBD1 (5 bases). V shed 5 bases and J shed 8 bases, with 10 bases lying between them. The CDR3 spans 12 residues. The germline V gene encodes CDR1 SEHNR and CDR2 FQNEAQ (reference sequence). CDR3 in amino acids: CASSPGRDEQFF. DNA of the CDR3: TGTGCCAGCAGCCCCGGCAGGGATGAGCAGTTCTTC.

This clone came up once. The CDR3 region has the DNA TGTGCCAGTACAAGGGGAGGTCAGCCCCAGCATTTT. This codes for CASTRGGQPQHF. This sequence joins TRBV19 and TRBJ1-5; a possible D gene is TRBD1 (5 bases). V lost 7 bases and J lost 6, with 10 bases in between. The CDR3 sequence is 12 residues long. Germline V gene sequence: CDR1 LNHDA, CDR2 SQIVND (reference sequence).